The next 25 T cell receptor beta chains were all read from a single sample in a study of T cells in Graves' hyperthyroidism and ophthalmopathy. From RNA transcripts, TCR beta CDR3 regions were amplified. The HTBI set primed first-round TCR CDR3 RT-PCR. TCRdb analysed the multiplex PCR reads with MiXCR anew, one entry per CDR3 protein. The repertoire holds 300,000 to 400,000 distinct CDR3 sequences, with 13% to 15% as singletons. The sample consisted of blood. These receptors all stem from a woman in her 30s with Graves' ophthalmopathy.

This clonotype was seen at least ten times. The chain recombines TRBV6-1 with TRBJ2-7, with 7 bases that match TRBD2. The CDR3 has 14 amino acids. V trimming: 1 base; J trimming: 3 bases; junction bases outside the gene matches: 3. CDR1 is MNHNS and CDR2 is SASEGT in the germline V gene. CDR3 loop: CASSEGLAVYEQYF. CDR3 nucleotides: TGTGCCAGCAGTGAAGGTCTAGCGGTCTACGAGCAGTACTTC.

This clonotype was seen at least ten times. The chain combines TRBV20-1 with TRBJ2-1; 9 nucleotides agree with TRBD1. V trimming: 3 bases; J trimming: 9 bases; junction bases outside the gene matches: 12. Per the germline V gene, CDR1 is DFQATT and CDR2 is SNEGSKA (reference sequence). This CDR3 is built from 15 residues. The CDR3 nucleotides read TGCAGTGCTAGGCGGGGGACAGGGATTTTAGGTGAGCAGTTCTTC. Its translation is CSARRGTGILGEQFF.

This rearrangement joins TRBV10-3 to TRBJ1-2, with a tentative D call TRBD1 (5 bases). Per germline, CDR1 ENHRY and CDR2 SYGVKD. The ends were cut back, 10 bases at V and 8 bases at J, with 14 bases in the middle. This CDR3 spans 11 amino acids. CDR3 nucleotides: TGTGCCACCGGCCAGGGAACGGGCTACACCTTC. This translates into CATGQGTGYTF.

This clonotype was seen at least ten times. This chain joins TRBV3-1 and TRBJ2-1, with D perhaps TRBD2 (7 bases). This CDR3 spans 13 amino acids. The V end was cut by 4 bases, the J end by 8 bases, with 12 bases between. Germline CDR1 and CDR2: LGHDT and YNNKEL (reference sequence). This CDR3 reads CASSLRGADEQFF. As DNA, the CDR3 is TGTGCCAGCAGCCTCCGGGGGGCCGATGAGCAGTTCTTC.

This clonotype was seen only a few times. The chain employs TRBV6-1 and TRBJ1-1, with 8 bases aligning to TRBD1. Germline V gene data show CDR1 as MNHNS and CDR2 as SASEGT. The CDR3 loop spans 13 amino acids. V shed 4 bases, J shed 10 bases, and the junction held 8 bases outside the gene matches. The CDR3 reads CASSATGALSAFF. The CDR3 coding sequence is TGTGCCAGCAGTGCGACAGGGGCTCTCTCAGCTTTCTTT.

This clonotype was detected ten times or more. This CDR3 reads CASSVLAQDNEQFF. The CDR3 nucleotides read TGTGCCAGCAGTGTACTAGCGCAAGACAATGAGCAGTTCTTC. The chain joins TRBV6-1 to TRBJ2-1; 7 nucleotides align to TRBD2. Germline V gene data show CDR1 as MNHNS and CDR2 as SASEGT. The length of the CDR3 is 14 residues. After removal of 4 bases from V and 5 bases from J, the junction contained 5 bases not matched to a gene.

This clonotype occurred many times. CDR3 sequence (DNA): TGTGCCAGCGGGGGACAGATGAACACTGAAGCTTTCTTT. Translating it yields CASGGQMNTEAFF. This sequence joins TRBV28 and TRBJ1-1, with 7 bases aligning to TRBD1. CDR1 MDHEN and CDR2 SYDVKM come from the germline V gene. This CDR3 comprises 13 residues. V lost 8 bases to trimming and J lost 0 bases; unmatched junction nucleotides: 3.

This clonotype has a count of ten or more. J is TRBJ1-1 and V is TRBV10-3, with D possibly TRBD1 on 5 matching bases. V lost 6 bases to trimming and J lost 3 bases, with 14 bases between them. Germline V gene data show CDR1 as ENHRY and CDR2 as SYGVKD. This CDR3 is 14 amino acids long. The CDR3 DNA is TGTGCCATCAGCCGTTTGGGGGAGGACACTGAAGCTTTCTTT. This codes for CAISRLGEDTEAFF.

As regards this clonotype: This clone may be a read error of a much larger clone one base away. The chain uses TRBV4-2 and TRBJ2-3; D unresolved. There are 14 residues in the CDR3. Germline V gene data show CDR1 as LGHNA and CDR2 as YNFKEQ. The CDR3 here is CASSQSLSADTPYF. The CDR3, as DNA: TGTGCCAGCAGCCAATCCTTGAGCGCAGATACGCCGTATTTT.

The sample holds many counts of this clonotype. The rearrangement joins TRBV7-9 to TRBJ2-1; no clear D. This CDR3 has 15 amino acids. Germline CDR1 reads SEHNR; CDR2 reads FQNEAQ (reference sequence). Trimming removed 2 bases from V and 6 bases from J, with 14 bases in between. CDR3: CASSLTMVQSNEQFF. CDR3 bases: TGTGCCAGCAGCTTAACCATGGTTCAGAGCAATGAGCAGTTCTTC.

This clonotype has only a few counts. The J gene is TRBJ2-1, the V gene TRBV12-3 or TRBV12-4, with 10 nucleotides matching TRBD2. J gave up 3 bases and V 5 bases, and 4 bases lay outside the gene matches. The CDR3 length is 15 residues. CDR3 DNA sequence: TGTGCCAGCAGTAATGGACTAGCGGACTACAATGAGCAGTTCTTC. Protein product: CASSNGLADYNEQFF.

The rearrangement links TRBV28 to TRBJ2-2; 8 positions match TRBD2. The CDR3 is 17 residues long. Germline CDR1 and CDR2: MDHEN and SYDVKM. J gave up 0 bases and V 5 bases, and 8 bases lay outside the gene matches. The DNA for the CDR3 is TGTGCCAGCAGTCGAACCGCTAGCGGGTCGAACACCGGGGAGCTGTTTTTT. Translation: CASSRTASGSNTGELFF. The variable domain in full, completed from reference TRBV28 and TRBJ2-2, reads DVKVTQSSRYLVKRTGEKVFLECVQDMDHENMFWYRQDPGLGLRLIYFSYDVKMKEKGDIPEGYSVSREKKERFSLILESASTNQTSMYLCASSRTASGSNTGELFFGEGSRLTVL.

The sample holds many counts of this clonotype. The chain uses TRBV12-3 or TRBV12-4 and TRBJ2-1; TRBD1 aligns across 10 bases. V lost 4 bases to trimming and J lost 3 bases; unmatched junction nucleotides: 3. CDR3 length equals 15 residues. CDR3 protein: CASSYGTGVYNEQFF. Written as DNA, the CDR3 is TGTGCCAGCAGTTACGGGACAGGGGTCTACAATGAGCAGTTCTTC.

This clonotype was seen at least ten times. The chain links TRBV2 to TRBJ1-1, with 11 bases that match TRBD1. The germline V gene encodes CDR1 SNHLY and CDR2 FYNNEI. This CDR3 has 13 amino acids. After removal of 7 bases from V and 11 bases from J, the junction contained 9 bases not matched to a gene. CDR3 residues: CASTQGDRGYAFF. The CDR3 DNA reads TGTGCCAGCACCCAGGGGGACAGGGGGTACGCTTTCTTT.

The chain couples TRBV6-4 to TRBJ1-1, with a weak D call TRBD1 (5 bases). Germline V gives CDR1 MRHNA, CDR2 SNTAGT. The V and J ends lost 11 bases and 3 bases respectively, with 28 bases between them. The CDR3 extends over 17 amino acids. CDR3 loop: CAGRRVWGGNGHTEAFF. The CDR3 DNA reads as TGTGCCGGGCGCAGGGTGTGGGGTGGGAACGGACACACTGAAGCTTTCTTT.

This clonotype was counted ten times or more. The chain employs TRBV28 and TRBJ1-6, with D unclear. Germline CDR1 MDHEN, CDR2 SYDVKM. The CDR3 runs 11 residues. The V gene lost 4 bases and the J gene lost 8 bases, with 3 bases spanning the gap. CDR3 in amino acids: CASSSYSPLHF. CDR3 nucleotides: TGTGCCAGCAGTTCTTATTCACCCCTCCACTTT.

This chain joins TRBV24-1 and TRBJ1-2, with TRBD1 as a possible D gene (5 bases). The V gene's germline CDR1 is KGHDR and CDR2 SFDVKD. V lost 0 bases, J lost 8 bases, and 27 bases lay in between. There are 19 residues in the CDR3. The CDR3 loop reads CATSDLKVVRVRPSRGYTF. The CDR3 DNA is TGTGCCACCAGTGATTTGAAGGTCGTCAGGGTGAGACCCTCGAGAGGCTACACCTTC.

CDR3 sequence reads: CASSLANYRTVSYNEQFF. The CDR3 nucleotides are TGTGCCAGCAGCTTAGCGAACTATAGGACAGTCTCCTACAATGAGCAGTTCTTC. V and J are TRBV11-2 and TRBJ2-1; D possibly corresponds to TRBD1 (6 bases). V gave up 1 base and J gave up 0 bases, with 16 bases separating them. Germline V gives CDR1 SGHAT, CDR2 FQNNGV. The CDR3 loop spans 18 amino acids.

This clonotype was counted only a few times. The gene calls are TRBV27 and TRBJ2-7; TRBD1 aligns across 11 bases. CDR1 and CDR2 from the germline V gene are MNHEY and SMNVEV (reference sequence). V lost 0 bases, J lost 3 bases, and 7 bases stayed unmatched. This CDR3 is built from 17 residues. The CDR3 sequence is CASSLSGGDRGIYEQYF. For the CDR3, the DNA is TGTGCCAGCAGTTTATCGGGGGGGGACAGGGGGATCTACGAGCAGTACTTC.

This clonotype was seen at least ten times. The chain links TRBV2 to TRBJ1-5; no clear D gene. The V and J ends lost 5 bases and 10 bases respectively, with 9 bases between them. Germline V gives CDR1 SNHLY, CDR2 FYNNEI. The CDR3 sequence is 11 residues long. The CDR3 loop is CASSIIGPQHF. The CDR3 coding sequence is TGTGCCAGCAGTATTATAGGCCCCCAGCATTTT.

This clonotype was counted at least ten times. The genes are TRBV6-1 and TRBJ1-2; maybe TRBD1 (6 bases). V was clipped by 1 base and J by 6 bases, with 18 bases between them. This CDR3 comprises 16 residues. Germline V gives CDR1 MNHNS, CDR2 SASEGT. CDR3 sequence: CASSEVGTLTGHGYTF. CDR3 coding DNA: TGTGCCAGCAGTGAAGTAGGGACACTTACAGGGCATGGCTACACCTTC.

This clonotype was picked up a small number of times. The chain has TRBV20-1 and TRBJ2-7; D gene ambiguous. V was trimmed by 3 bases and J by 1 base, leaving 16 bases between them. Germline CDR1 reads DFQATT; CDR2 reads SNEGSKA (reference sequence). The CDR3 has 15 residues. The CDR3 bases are TGCAGTGCTAGCCCCGCTTCCTCGATTTCCTACGAGCAGTACTTC. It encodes CSASPASSISYEQYF.

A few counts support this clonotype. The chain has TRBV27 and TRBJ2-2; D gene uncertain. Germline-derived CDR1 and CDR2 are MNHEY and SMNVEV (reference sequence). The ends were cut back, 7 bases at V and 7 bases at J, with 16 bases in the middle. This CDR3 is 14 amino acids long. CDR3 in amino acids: CASIDGRFIGELFF. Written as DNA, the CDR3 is TGTGCCAGCATAGACGGACGGTTTATCGGGGAGCTGTTTTTT.

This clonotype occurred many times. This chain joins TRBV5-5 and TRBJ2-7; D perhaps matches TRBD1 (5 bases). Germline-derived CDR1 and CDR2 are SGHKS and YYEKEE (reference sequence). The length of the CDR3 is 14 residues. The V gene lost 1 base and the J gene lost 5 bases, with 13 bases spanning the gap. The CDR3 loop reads CASSLYQGNNEQYF. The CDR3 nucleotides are TGTGCCAGCAGCTTGTATCAGGGAAACAACGAGCAGTACTTC.

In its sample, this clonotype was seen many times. CDR3 protein: CASSLADREKNTEAFF. The CDR3 DNA reads as TGTGCCAGCAGCTTAGCCGATCGGGAAAAGAACACTGAAGCTTTCTTT. The chain carries TRBV11-3 and TRBJ1-1; the D is unclear. Per germline, CDR1 SGHNT and CDR2 YENEEA. Trimming cost V 1 base and J 1 base, with 13 bases left between them. The CDR3 consists of 16 residues.